Many counts were recorded for the clone carrying this TCR beta chain. The data derive from a study of neurological immune-mediated disorders. For the study at large: Multiple sclerosis patients numbering about 34 comprised some 30 relapsing-remitting and 3 secondary progressive patients.

The CDR3 extends over 13 amino acids. In germline, CDR1 is MNHEY, CDR2 SVGAGI. The V end lost 6 bases, the J end lost 3 bases, and 12 bases lay between the germline ends. The cDNA was synthesized by 5'RACE incorporating 10-nucleotide random UMIs. TCRdb ran MiXCR on the 5' RACE reads and lists one entry per CDR3 protein. The sample yields tens of thousands of distinct CDR3 sequences, just over 2.5% seen once. The V and J genes are TRBV6-5 and TRBJ2-7; D is uncertain. The TCR sequence derives from a woman aged 30 to 39 with multiple sclerosis. Sequenced material: PBMCs. For the CDR3, the DNA is TGTGCCAGCAGGCAGGCATTTGACTACGAGCAGTACTTC. Residues: CASRQAFDYEQYF.